This TCR beta chain was sequenced in a study of sequential checkpoint blockade in melanoma. Overall study: Each arm's sequence ended with maintenance nivolumab.

Generated by immunoSEQ multiplex PCR, the TCRdb table keeps only in-frame clones and is missing some. The sample has over 8,000 clones, 64% seen once. This clone was found a few times. Trimming left V 3 bases short and J 3 bases short, with 6 bases between. Germline lookup yields CDR1 SGDLS and CDR2 YYNGEE. This CDR3 is 12 amino acids long. Treatment in this sample: randomized to nivolumab then ipilimumab (arm A) or the reverse (arm B). Sorted cells were live CD3+CD8+, lacking CD19 and CD56, from PBMCs. The chain carries TRBV9 and TRBJ1-2; perhaps TRBD1 as D (5 bases). The material was CD8+ T cells sorted from blood (inferred from file names), obtained from a patient given nivolumab and ipilimumab in sequence. This TCR derives from a human patient with melanoma. Some clones in this sample may be carry-over from other donors' samples. The CDR3 DNA is TGTGCCAGCAGCGGGGGCCACTATGGCTACACCTTC. This translates into CASSGGHYGYTF. Filled out from reference TRBV9 and TRBJ1-2, the complete variable domain reads DSGVTQTPKHLITATGQRVTLRCSPRSGDLSVYWYQQSLDQGLQFLIQYYNGEERAKGNILERFSAQQFPDLHSELNLSSLELGDSALYFCASSGGHYGYTFGSGTRLTVV.